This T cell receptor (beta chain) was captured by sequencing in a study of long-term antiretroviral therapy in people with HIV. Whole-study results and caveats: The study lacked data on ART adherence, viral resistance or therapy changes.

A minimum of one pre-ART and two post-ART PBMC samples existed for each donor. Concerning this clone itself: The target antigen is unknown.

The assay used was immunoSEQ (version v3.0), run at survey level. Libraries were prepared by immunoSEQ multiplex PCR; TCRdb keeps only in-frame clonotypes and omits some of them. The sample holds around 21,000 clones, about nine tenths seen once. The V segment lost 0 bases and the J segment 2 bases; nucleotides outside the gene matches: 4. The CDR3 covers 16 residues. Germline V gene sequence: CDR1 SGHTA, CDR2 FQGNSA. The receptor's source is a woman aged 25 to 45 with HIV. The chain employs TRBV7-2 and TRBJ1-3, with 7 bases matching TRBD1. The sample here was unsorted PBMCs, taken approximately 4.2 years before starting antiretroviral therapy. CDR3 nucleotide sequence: TGTGCCAGCAGCTTAGCGACAGGGTACGCTGGAAACACCATATATTTT. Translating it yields CASSLATGYAGNTIYF.